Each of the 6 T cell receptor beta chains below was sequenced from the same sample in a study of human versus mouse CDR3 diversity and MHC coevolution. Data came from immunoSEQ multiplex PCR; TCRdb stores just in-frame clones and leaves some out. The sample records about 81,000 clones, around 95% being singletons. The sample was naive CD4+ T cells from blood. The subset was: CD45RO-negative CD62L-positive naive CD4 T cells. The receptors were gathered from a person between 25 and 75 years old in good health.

The CDR3 sequence is CASSPVRGEAFF. Here the CDR3 DNA reads TGTGCCAGCTCCCCCGTGCGGGGTGAAGCTTTCTTT. The rearrangement joins TRBV18 to TRBJ1-1, with no clear D. V lost 6 bases to trimming and J lost 7 bases, with 12 bases between them. Germline assignment: CDR1 KGHSH and CDR2 LQKENI. This CDR3 is built from 12 residues.

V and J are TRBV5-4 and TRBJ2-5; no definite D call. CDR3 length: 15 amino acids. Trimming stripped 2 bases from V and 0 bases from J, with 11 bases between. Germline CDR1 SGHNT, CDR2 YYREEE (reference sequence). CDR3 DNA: TGTGCCAGCAGCTTAGTCCCAGGCTACCAAGAGACCCAGTACTTC. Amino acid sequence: CASSLVPGYQETQYF.

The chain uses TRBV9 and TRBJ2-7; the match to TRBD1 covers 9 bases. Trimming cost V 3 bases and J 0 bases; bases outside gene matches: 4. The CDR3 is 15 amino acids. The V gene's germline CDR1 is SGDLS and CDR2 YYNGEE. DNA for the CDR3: TGTGCCAGCAGCGCCAAGACAGGGGGCTCCTACGAGCAGTACTTC. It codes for CASSAKTGGSYEQYF. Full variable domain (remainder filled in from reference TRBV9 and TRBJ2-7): DSGVTQTPKHLITATGQRVTLRCSPRSGDLSVYWYQQSLDQGLQFLIQYYNGEERAKGNILERFSAQQFPDLHSELNLSSLELGDSALYFCASSAKTGGSYEQYFGPGTRLTVT.

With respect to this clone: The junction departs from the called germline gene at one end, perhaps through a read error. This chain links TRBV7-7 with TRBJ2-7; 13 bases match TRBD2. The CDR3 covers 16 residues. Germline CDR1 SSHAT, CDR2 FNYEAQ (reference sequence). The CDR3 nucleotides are TGTGCTAGCAGCCCCGGGACTAGCGGGGCTTCCTACGAGCAGTACTTC. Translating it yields CASSPGTSGASYEQYF. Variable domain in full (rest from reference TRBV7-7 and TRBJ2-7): GAGVSQSPRYKVTKRGQDVTLRCDPISSHATLYWYQQALGQGPEFLTYFNYEAQPDKSGLPSDRFSAERPEGSISTLTIQRTEQRDSAMYRCASSPGTSGASYEQYFGPGTRLTVT.

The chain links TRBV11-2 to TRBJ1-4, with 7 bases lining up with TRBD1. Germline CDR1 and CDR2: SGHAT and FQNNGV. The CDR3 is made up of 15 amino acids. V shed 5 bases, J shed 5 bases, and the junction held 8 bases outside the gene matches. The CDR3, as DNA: TGTGCCAGCAGCGGCTGGCGGGACAGAAATGAAAAACTGTTTTTT. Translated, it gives CASSGWRDRNEKLFF.

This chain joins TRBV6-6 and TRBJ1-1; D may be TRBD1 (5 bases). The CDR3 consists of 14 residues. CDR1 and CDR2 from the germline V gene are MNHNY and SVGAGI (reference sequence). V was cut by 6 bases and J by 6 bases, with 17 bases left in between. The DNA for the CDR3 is TGTGCCAGCAGCTCCGTATCTGGGGCCGCTGAAGCTTTCTTT. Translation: CASSSVSGAAEAFF.